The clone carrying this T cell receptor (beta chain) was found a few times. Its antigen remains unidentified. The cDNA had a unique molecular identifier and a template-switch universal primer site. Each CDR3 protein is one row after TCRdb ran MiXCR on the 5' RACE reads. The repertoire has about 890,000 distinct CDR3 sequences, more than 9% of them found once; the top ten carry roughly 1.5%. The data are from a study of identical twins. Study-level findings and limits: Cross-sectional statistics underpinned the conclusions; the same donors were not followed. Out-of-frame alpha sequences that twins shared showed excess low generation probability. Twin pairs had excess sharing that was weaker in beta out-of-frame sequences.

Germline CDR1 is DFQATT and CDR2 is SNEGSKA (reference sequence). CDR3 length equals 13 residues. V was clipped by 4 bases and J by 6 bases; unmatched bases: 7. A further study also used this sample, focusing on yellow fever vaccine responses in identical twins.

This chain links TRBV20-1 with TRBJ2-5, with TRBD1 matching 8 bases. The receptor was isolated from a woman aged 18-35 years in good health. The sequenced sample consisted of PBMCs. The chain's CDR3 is CSATGQGGQTQYF. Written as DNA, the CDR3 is TGCAGTGCTACCGGACAGGGCGGACAGACCCAGTACTTC.